The 32 T cell receptor beta chains below were found in one sample sequenced in a study of T-cell memory formation after mild COVID-19. Using its own MiXCR run on the 5' RACE reads, TCRdb lists one record per CDR3 protein. The sample yields about 45,000 distinct CDR3 sequences, more than 7% seen once. What was sequenced was PBMCs or a T cell subset sorted from them (not recorded which). These receptors came from a man aged 18 to 29 who had mild COVID-19 (a few samples of this study predate the infection). Cell type and time point are not known.

There are many counts of this clonotype. The genes are TRBV18 and TRBJ2-7; D is unclear. The V end was cut by 6 bases, the J end by 1 base, with 13 bases between. Per the germline V gene, CDR1 is KGHSH and CDR2 is LQKENI. This CDR3 is built from 14 residues. The CDR3 sequence: CASSPAPFSYEQYF. DNA for the CDR3: TGTGCCAGCTCGCCTGCCCCGTTTTCCTACGAGCAGTACTTC.

This clonotype was picked up a small number of times. The J gene is TRBJ2-1, the V gene TRBV29-1; tentatively, D is TRBD1 or TRBD2 (5 bases each). Germline V gives CDR1 SQVTM, CDR2 ANQGSEA. This CDR3 has 12 residues. Written as DNA, the CDR3 is TGCGCCGGTGGGGGAGACTACAATGAGCAGTTCTTC. Protein product: CAGGGDYNEQFF.

This clonotype was detected ten times or more. V and J are TRBV7-2 and TRBJ2-1, with 11 bases that match TRBD1. V shed 2 bases and J 4 bases; nucleotides not matched to a gene: 4. The CDR3 sequence is 16 residues long. Germline lookup yields CDR1 SGHTA and CDR2 FQGNSA. The CDR3: CASSLTGQGAYNEQFF. DNA of the CDR3: TGTGCCAGCAGCTTAACCGGACAGGGGGCGTACAATGAGCAGTTCTTC. The full variable domain, rest sourced from reference TRBV7-2 and TRBJ2-1, is GAGVSQSPSNKVTEKGKDVELRCDPISGHTALYWYRQSLGQGLEFLIYFQGNSAPDKSGLPSDRFSAERTGGSVSTLTIQRTQQEDSAVYLCASSLTGQGAYNEQFFGPGTRLTVL.

The V call is TRBV5-1, the J call TRBJ2-3; perhaps TRBD2 as D (6 bases). The ends were cut back, 4 bases at V and 2 bases at J, with 11 bases in the middle. The CDR3 totals 14 residues. Germline-derived CDR1 and CDR2 are SGHRS and YFSETQ. CDR3 sequence (DNA): TGCGCCAGCAGCGTAGCGGATGACACAGATACGCAGTATTTT. This gives the protein CASSVADDTDTQYF.

This clonotype was picked up many times. This chain joins TRBV6-5 and TRBJ1-1; TRBD1 aligns across 7 bases. V trimming: 6 bases; J trimming: 4 bases; junction bases outside the gene matches: 5. CDR3 length equals 13 residues. From germline, CDR1 is MNHEY and CDR2 SVGAGI. CDR3 bases: TGTGCCAGCAGACTGACAGGGTTCACTGAAGCTTTCTTT. Its translation: CASRLTGFTEAFF.

This clonotype was counted many times. The chain combines TRBV5-1 with TRBJ2-1; D might be TRBD1 (6 bases). The CDR3 has 13 residues. Germline V gene lookup returns CDR1 SGHRS and CDR2 YFSETQ. Trimming cost V 4 bases and J 5 bases, with 10 bases left between them. The CDR3 is CASSDRTDNEQFF. CDR3 sequence (DNA): TGCGCCAGCAGCGACAGGACGGACAATGAGCAGTTCTTC. The full variable domain, rest sourced from reference TRBV5-1 and TRBJ2-1, is KAGVTQTPRYLIKTRGQQVTLSCSPISGHRSVSWYQQTPGQGLQFLFEYFSETQRNKGNFPGRFSGRQFSNSRSEMNVSTLELGDSALYLCASSDRTDNEQFFGPGTRLTVL.

The chain uses TRBV18 and TRBJ1-5; weak D call: TRBD1 (6 bases). The CDR3 covers 15 residues. Germline V gene data show CDR1 as KGHSH and CDR2 as LQKENI. Trimming took off 3 bases at V and 4 bases at J, with 13 bases between the two ends. The CDR3 region is CASSPGQPRNQPQHF. As DNA, the CDR3 is TGTGCCAGCTCACCCGGACAGCCGCGTAATCAGCCCCAGCATTTT.

The CDR3 DNA reads as TGTGCCAGCAGTTTAGCTAATGAGCAGTTCTTC. Its protein product is CASSLANEQFF. The chain combines TRBV28 with TRBJ2-1; D uncertain. Germline CDR1 MDHEN, CDR2 SYDVKM. The CDR3 totals 11 residues. Trimming left V 2 bases short and J 7 bases short, with 3 bases between.

This clonotype was seen a handful of times. The CDR3 protein is CASRAGTGYTGELFF. As DNA, the CDR3 is TGTGCCAGCAGGGCAGGGACAGGGTACACCGGGGAGCTGTTTTTT. This rearrangement joins TRBV6-2 or TRBV6-3 to TRBJ2-2; TRBD1 matches 9 bases. The CDR3 sequence is 15 residues long. The trim removed 6 bases at V and 3 bases at J, leaving 5 bases unmatched. Germline assignment: CDR1 MNHEY and CDR2 SVGEGT.

This clonotype appeared a few times. This chain connects TRBV12-3 or TRBV12-4 to TRBJ1-1, with D perhaps TRBD1 (5 bases). Trimming stripped 6 bases from V and 1 base from J, with 9 bases between. CDR3 size: 13 residues. CDR3 sequence (DNA): TGTGCCAGCAGGGAGCAGGGGAACACTGAAGCTTTCTTT. Translated: CASREQGNTEAFF.

The chain combines TRBV27 with TRBJ2-4; D remains ambiguous. The CDR3 runs 14 residues. V shed 6 bases and J shed 6 bases, with 15 bases lying between them. Germline assignment: CDR1 MNHEY and CDR2 SMNVEV (reference sequence). DNA of the CDR3: TGTGCCAGCAGCTACGGACCGACGCCAAACATTCAGTACTTC. This codes for CASSYGPTPNIQYF.

V gene TRBV6-5 combines with J gene TRBJ2-3, with 10 bases matching TRBD2. Per the germline V gene, CDR1 is MNHEY and CDR2 is SVGAGI. V dropped 7 bases and J dropped 3; count of bases not matched to a gene: 4. The CDR3 totals 14 residues. Here the CDR3 DNA reads TGTGCCAGCAAGCGGGGGGGCTGGACAGATACGCAGTATTTT. The encoded protein is CASKRGGWTDTQYF.

This clonotype has at least ten counts. This chain uses TRBV6-5 with TRBJ2-7; 8 bases line up with TRBD1. This CDR3 is built from 15 residues. Trimming at V came to 6 bases and at J to 4 bases, leaving 11 bases not matched to a gene. The germline V gene encodes CDR1 MNHEY and CDR2 SVGAGI. The CDR3 region is CASRLAVGQAYEQYV. Written as DNA, the CDR3 is TGTGCCAGCAGGCTGGCTGTGGGACAGGCATACGAGCAGTACGTC.

This clonotype ranks as medium-sized. The chain couples TRBV7-2 to TRBJ2-6; D gene uncertain. From germline, CDR1 is SGHTA and CDR2 FQGNSA. V dropped 6 bases and J dropped 4 bases, with 16 bases sitting between them. The CDR3 spans 16 residues. The DNA for the CDR3 is TGTGCCAGCAGAGGGTATCTAGGGAACGGGGCCAACGTCCTGACTTTC. Amino acids: CASRGYLGNGANVLTF. Drawing the rest from reference TRBV7-2 and TRBJ2-6, the complete variable domain is GAGVSQSPSNKVTEKGKDVELRCDPISGHTALYWYRQSLGQGLEFLIYFQGNSAPDKSGLPSDRFSAERTGGSVSTLTIQRTQQEDSAVYLCASRGYLGNGANVLTFGAGSRLTVL.

This clonotype was seen a few times. The V gene is TRBV12-3 or TRBV12-4, the J gene TRBJ2-7, with 7 positions matching TRBD2. V dropped 10 bases and J dropped 0; count of bases not matched to a gene: 9. CDR3 length: 14 residues. The CDR3 DNA is TGTGCCACTGGGGAGGGCTATAGCTCCTACGAGCAGTACTTC. Its translation: CATGEGYSSYEQYF.

This clonotype has ten or more counts. V and J are TRBV28 and TRBJ2-1; unclear D gene. The V gene lost 2 bases and the J gene lost 3 bases, with 5 bases spanning the gap. The CDR3 consists of 13 residues. The germline V gene encodes CDR1 MDHEN and CDR2 SYDVKM. CDR3 protein: CASSLVGYNEQFF. The CDR3 DNA reads TGTGCCAGCAGTTTAGTCGGCTACAATGAGCAGTTCTTC.

There are many counts of this clonotype. Here the CDR3 DNA reads TGTGCCAGCAGCTCCCCTAGCGGGGGGACTCTACAAGAGACCCAGTACTTC. It yields the protein CASSSPSGGTLQETQYF. The chain employs TRBV5-4 and TRBJ2-5, with 11 bases identical to TRBD2. The germline V gene encodes CDR1 SGHNT and CDR2 YYREEE (reference sequence). There are 17 residues in the CDR3. Trimming cost V 3 bases and J 2 bases; bases outside gene matches: 9.

The chain uses TRBV5-5 and TRBJ2-3, with 7 positions matching TRBD1. The V gene's germline CDR1 is SGHKS and CDR2 YYEKEE (reference sequence). V shed 2 bases, J shed 1 base, and the junction held 10 bases outside the gene matches. This CDR3 contains 17 residues. In nucleotides, the CDR3 is TGTGCCAGCAGCTTCTCCGGGACAGTGCTACGCACAGATACGCAGTATTTT. Encoded protein: CASSFSGTVLRTDTQYF.

This clonotype was seen a single time. This rearrangement joins TRBV7-2 to TRBJ2-5; D is perhaps TRBD1 (5 bases). The CDR3 contains 13 residues. The germline V gene encodes CDR1 SGHTA and CDR2 FQGNSA. V was cut by 5 bases and J by 7 bases, with 14 bases left in between. CDR3 DNA: TGTGCCAGCAGCCTGGACACCATGGGGACCCAGTACTTC. Protein sequence: CASSLDTMGTQYF.

The genes are TRBV4-2 and TRBJ2-7; 9 positions agree with TRBD2. Losses at the gene ends were 1 base for V and 3 bases for J; bases not matched to a gene: 7. The CDR3 length is 16 residues. The germline CDR1 and CDR2 sequences are LGHNA and YNFKEQ. In DNA form, the CDR3 reads TGTGCCAGCAGCCAAGGATCTGGCGGGGGGGACTACGAGCAGTACTTC. Its protein is CASSQGSGGGDYEQYF.

This clonotype has a handful of counts. The CDR3 nucleotides read TGCGCCAGCAGCCTATCTGATTGGGGGGACACTGAAGCTTTCTTT. Its translation: CASSLSDWGDTEAFF. V gene TRBV5-1 combines with J gene TRBJ1-1; TRBD1 is a possible D gene (5 bases). Germline-derived CDR1 and CDR2 are SGHRS and YFSETQ. Trimming cost V 4 bases and J 3 bases, with 16 bases left between them. The CDR3 sequence is 15 residues long.

Only a few counts were recorded for this clonotype. The chain links TRBV11-1 to TRBJ2-1; TRBD1 matches at 9 bases. The germline V gene encodes CDR1 SGHAT and CDR2 FQDESV (reference sequence). V shed 4 bases and J 7 bases; nucleotides not matched to a gene: 2. CDR3 length equals 13 residues. The CDR3 sequence is CASSSTGGNEQFF. The CDR3 DNA is TGTGCCAGCAGCTCGACAGGGGGTAATGAGCAGTTCTTC.

This clonotype has a count of ten or more. The chain couples TRBV9 to TRBJ2-1, with TRBD2 matching 8 bases. Germline values: CDR1 SGDLS, CDR2 YYNGEE. V was pared by 0 bases and J by 2 bases, with 4 bases of the junction left unmatched. CDR3 size: 16 residues. CDR3 in amino acids: CASSVDGRGAYNEQFF. The CDR3 region has the DNA TGTGCCAGCAGCGTAGACGGGCGGGGGGCCTACAATGAGCAGTTCTTC.

At least ten counts were recorded for this clonotype. This chain uses TRBV4-2 with TRBJ2-5, with 7 bases matching TRBD2. The germline gives CDR1 LGHNA, CDR2 YNFKEQ. The junction had 11 bases not matched to a gene; V was cut back by 3 bases and J by 4 bases. The CDR3 sequence is 16 residues long. The CDR3 spells CASSQPGGREVETQYF. Here the CDR3 DNA reads TGTGCCAGCAGCCAGCCGGGAGGTAGGGAGGTAGAGACCCAGTACTTC.

The genes are TRBV5-1 and TRBJ2-3; D gene uncertain. Germline lookup yields CDR1 SGHRS and CDR2 YFSETQ. Trimming pared 4 bases from V and 4 bases from J, leaving 13 bases between. This CDR3 is 14 amino acids long. In DNA form, the CDR3 reads TGCGCCAGCAGCGGCGGTGAGCTGGCAGATACGCAGTATTTT. Translating gives CASSGGELADTQYF.

The CDR3 spells CASSFSPAGGQETQYF. CDR3 in DNA: TGTGCCAGCAGTTTCTCACCAGCGGGGGGTCAAGAGACCCAGTACTTC. The genes are TRBV12-3 or TRBV12-4 and TRBJ2-5, with 9 nucleotides matching TRBD2. Losses at the gene ends were 3 bases for V and 2 bases for J; bases not matched to a gene: 7. CDR3 size: 16 residues.

This clonotype was seen only a few times. CDR3 sequence reads: CASSFYRDPSYEQYF. In DNA form, the CDR3 reads TGTGCCAGCAGCTTCTACAGGGACCCCTCCTACGAGCAGTACTTC. V usage is TRBV11-2 and J usage is TRBJ2-7; D is perhaps TRBD1 (6 bases). Germline loops: CDR1 SGHAT, CDR2 FQNNGV. This CDR3 is 15 amino acids long. The V gene lost 3 bases and the J gene lost 0 bases, with 12 bases spanning the gap.

V and J are TRBV4-1 and TRBJ1-2, with D perhaps matching TRBD1 (5 bases). The CDR3 length is 14 residues. Germline CDR1 MGHRA, CDR2 YSYEKL. The germline V and J ends were trimmed by 2 bases and 8 bases, with 15 bases remaining between them. The CDR3 region is CASSQTGTARGYTF. In DNA, the CDR3 is TGCGCCAGCAGCCAAACCGGGACCGCCCGCGGCTACACCTTC.

The chain couples TRBV10-3 to TRBJ1-5; 9 bases are shared with TRBD1. This CDR3 has 16 residues. Germline V CDR1 and CDR2: ENHRY, SYGVKD. Trimming took 1 base from V and 5 from J; bases not matched to a gene: 6. This CDR3 is CAISEYVQGAYQPQHF. For the CDR3, the DNA is TGTGCCATCAGTGAGTACGTACAGGGGGCCTATCAGCCCCAGCATTTT.

This clonotype was seen a few times. The chain has TRBV10-3 and TRBJ2-2; D ambiguous. Germline V lookup: CDR1 ENHRY, CDR2 SYGVKD. Trimming removed 0 bases from V and 6 bases from J, with 5 bases in between. The CDR3 is 13 amino acids. CDR3 amino acids: CAISESTSGELFF. CDR3 coding DNA: TGTGCCATCAGTGAGTCGACGTCCGGGGAGCTGTTTTTT.

The V gene is TRBV7-2, the J gene TRBJ2-1, with a tentative D call TRBD2 (6 bases). Germline V CDR1 and CDR2: SGHTA, FQGNSA. The CDR3 contains 13 residues. Trimming shortened V by 0 bases and J by 9 bases, and 9 bases separated the two germline ends. The chain's CDR3 is CASSLAEGGEQFF. DNA for the CDR3: TGTGCCAGCAGCTTAGCGGAGGGAGGTGAGCAGTTCTTC. The full variable domain, in which reference TRBV7-2 and TRBJ2-1 provide the parts outside the CDR3, is GAGVSQSPSNKVTEKGKDVELRCDPISGHTALYWYRQSLGQGLEFLIYFQGNSAPDKSGLPSDRFSAERTGGSVSTLTIQRTQQEDSAVYLCASSLAEGGEQFFGPGTRLTVL.

This clonotype was observed a few times. V and J are TRBV5-5 and TRBJ2-6, with a tentative D call TRBD1 (5 bases). V lost 5 bases, J lost 0 bases, and 18 bases lay in between. This CDR3 spans 18 amino acids. Germline V lookup: CDR1 SGHKS, CDR2 YYEKEE (reference sequence). The chain's CDR3 is CASSFTWTPSSGANVLTF. The CDR3 DNA follows: TGTGCCAGCAGTTTCACGTGGACACCGAGCTCTGGGGCCAACGTCCTGACTTTC.